This record covers a single T cell receptor (beta chain). What it recognizes is unknown. The data were taken from a study of cytomegalovirus exposure and HLA in healthy donors. Broader study findings: There were reportedly fewer N-insertions in an Asian-associated ancestry cluster than the approximately 670-donor mean, in a later analysis.

Trimming left V 5 bases short and J 1 base short, with 8 bases between. The CDR3 loop spans 13 amino acids. Germline-derived CDR1 and CDR2 are MNHEY and SMNVEV (reference sequence). The PCR used 60 Vbeta and 13 Jbeta primers. Here immunoSEQ multiplex PCR was the method, and the copy in TCRdb shows in-frame clones only, minus some. The sample includes about 240,000 clones, about 80% seen only once; the top ten take over 5%. The rearrangement joins TRBV27 to TRBJ1-2; possible D gene TRBD1, 5 bases. The sample was PBMCs. The source of this sequence is a woman aged 40 to 55 in good health and CMV-seropositive. The CDR3 here is CASSPTVNYGYTF. DNA of the CDR3: TGTGCCAGCAGTCCGACAGTTAACTATGGCTACACCTTC.